This T cell receptor (beta chain) stems from a study of CD8 T cells in Susac syndrome. Germline V gives CDR1 SGHTA, CDR2 FQGTGA. The J segment lost 2 bases and the V segment lost 5 bases, leaving 2 bases of the junction unmatched. This CDR3 contains 13 residues. TCR beta sequencing was performed on blood CD8+ and CD4+ T cells. The authors reverse transcribed roughly 0.5 to 1 ug RNA with random hexamers. TCRdb re-called the immunoSEQ multiplex PCR reads through MiXCR, storing one row per CDR3 protein. Here the sample spans around 190,000 distinct CDR3 sequences, under 95% being singletons. The origin of this receptor is a human donor with Susac syndrome. Sequencing was carried out using CD4+ T cells from PBMCs. This chain joins TRBV7-3 and TRBJ1-2, with 7 bases aligning to TRBD1. As DNA, the CDR3 is TGTGCCAGCAGCGCGGGACAGAACTATGGCTACACCTTC. Residues: CASSAGQNYGYTF. The whole variable domain, filled in from reference TRBV7-3 and TRBJ1-2, reads GAGVSQTPSNKVTEKGKYVELRCDPISGHTALYWYRQSLGQGPEFLIYFQGTGAADDSGLPNDRFFAVRPEGSVSTLKIQRTERGDSAVYLCASSAGQNYGYTFGSGTRLTVV.